A single sample gave rise to the 27 T cell receptor beta chains below, sequenced in a study of shared T cell receptors in the human thymus. This table comes from immunoSEQ multiplex PCR, and its TCRdb copy is limited to in-frame clones, with some not included. This repertoire shows 700,000 or so clones, approximately 85% found once; its top ten account for roughly 0.01%. The sample was also linked to a second study, of human thymus T cells.

The sequencing input was thymocytes. The receptors here all came from a girl under three years old with a congenital heart defect.

This chain joins TRBV2 and TRBJ2-4; 7 nucleotides align to TRBD1. Germline trimming cut 8 bases from V and 0 bases from J; bases unmatched to any gene: 25. Germline V gene data show CDR1 as SNHLY and CDR2 as FYNNEI. CDR3 length equals 21 residues. CDR3 amino acids: CASGFIARPGQKLLAKNIQYF. CDR3 in DNA: TGTGCCAGCGGGTTCATTGCTAGACCGGGACAGAAACTTCTAGCCAAAAACATTCAGTACTTC.

V is TRBV12-5 and J is TRBJ1-5; D unclear. V lost 0 bases, J lost 5 bases, and 14 bases lay in between. CDR3 length: 16 residues. Germline CDR1 and CDR2: LGHNT and FRNRAP. The CDR3 is CASGLVLGRGYQPQHF. The CDR3 coding sequence is TGTGCTAGTGGTTTGGTATTAGGTCGGGGTTATCAGCCCCAGCATTTT.

This chain connects TRBV5-6 to TRBJ1-2; TRBD1 is a possible D gene (6 bases). This CDR3 is 16 amino acids long. V lost 4 bases to trimming and J lost 7 bases, with 23 bases between them. The germline CDR1 and CDR2 sequences are SGHDT and YYEEEE. The CDR3 DNA reads TGTGCCAGCAGCACCCGTACGGGGGGCGCAGGGAGTGGCTACACCTTC. It encodes CASSTRTGGAGSGYTF.

This clone was seen only a few times. This same CDR3 is encoded by further DNA sequences in the sample. The chain carries TRBV6-6 and TRBJ2-5; D is possibly TRBD1 (6 bases). Germline-derived CDR1 and CDR2 are MNHNY and SVGAGI (reference sequence). The CDR3 runs 12 residues. With 2 bases removed from V and 5 bases from J, the gap between germline ends came to 6 bases. The CDR3 DNA reads as TGTGCCAGCAGTTACAGGGGGGAGACCCAGTACTTC. Translation: CASSYRGETQYF.

This chain uses TRBV18 with TRBJ1-5; 8 bases are a match to TRBD1. The CDR3 is made up of 16 amino acids. Germline V gene sequence: CDR1 KGHSH, CDR2 LQKENI. V was clipped by 4 bases and J by 1 base; unmatched bases: 6. The CDR3 region is CASSLSTGVSNQPQHF. Written as DNA, the CDR3 is TGTGCCAGCTCACTCTCGACAGGGGTGAGCAATCAGCCCCAGCATTTT.

The chain is built from TRBV18 and TRBJ1-2, with D unresolved. Germline V gene sequence: CDR1 KGHSH, CDR2 LQKENI. V lost 4 bases, J lost 7 bases, and 19 bases lay in between. The CDR3 is made up of 15 amino acids. CDR3 nucleotides: TGTGCCAGCTCACTACCCCCAGCGGCCTTAGGTGGCTACACCTTC. Protein: CASSLPPAALGGYTF.

V usage is TRBV29-1 and J usage is TRBJ1-5; 7 bases are shared with TRBD1. CDR1 SQVTM and CDR2 ANQGSEA come from the germline V gene. The CDR3 extends over 14 amino acids. The trim removed 4 bases at V and 6 bases at J, leaving 9 bases unmatched. For the CDR3, the DNA is TGCAGCGTTGCGGCCTACAGGGGAGGTCAGCCCCAGCATTTT. It yields the protein CSVAAYRGGQPQHF. Combining the CDR3 with reference TRBV29-1 and TRBJ1-5 gives the whole variable domain SAVISQKPSRDICQRGTSLTIQCQVDSQVTMMFWYRQQPGQSLTLIATANQGSEATYESGFVIDKFPISRPNLTFSTLTVSNMSPEDSSIYLCSVAAYRGGQPQHFGDGTRLSIL.

This chain links TRBV5-4 with TRBJ1-2, with 7 bases aligning to TRBD1. Germline CDR1 and CDR2: SGHNT and YYREEE (reference sequence). Germline trimming cut 4 bases from V and 1 base from J; bases unmatched to any gene: 4. The CDR3 contains 14 residues. The CDR3 sequence is CASSRDRDNYGYTF. For the CDR3, the DNA is TGTGCCAGCAGCCGCGACAGGGATAACTATGGCTACACCTTC.

This chain links TRBV6-1 with TRBJ1-2; the match to TRBD1 covers 7 bases. V was clipped by 6 bases and J by 2 bases; unmatched bases: 6. This CDR3 is built from 14 residues. The V gene's germline CDR1 is MNHNS and CDR2 SASEGT. The CDR3 region has the DNA TGTGCCAGCAGCCCCGGGACAGTAAACTATGGCTACACCTTC. Amino acid sequence: CASSPGTVNYGYTF.

As regards this clone: The junction shows a germline mismatch at one end, possibly a read error. Other DNA sequences of this sample code for an identical CDR3. The J gene is TRBJ1-6, the V gene TRBV4-1; TRBD1 might be the D (6 bases). In germline, CDR1 is MGHRA, CDR2 YSYEKL. This CDR3 is built from 14 residues. The CDR3 region is CASTRDKDNSPLHF. Written as DNA, the CDR3 is TGCGCCTCTACCCGGGACAAAGATAATTCCCCCCTCCACTTT.

This clone was detected only a few times. The chain uses TRBV5-4 and TRBJ2-1, with a tentative D call TRBD1 (5 bases). The V end lost 4 bases, the J end lost 6 bases, and 29 bases lay between the germline ends. The CDR3 covers 19 residues. Looked up from germline, CDR1 is SGHNT and CDR2 is YYREEE (reference sequence). The DNA for the CDR3 is TGTGCCAGCAGCAATGAGACAGATCAGCCACCTCATCCAGGCAATGAGCAGTTCTTC. Protein sequence: CASSNETDQPPHPGNEQFF.

In its sample, this clone was seen a few times. This rearrangement joins TRBV5-5 to TRBJ1-4; D is uncertain. CDR1 and CDR2 from the germline V gene are SGHKS and YYEKEE (reference sequence). The CDR3 runs 16 residues. The V end was cut by 6 bases, the J end by 0 bases, with 15 bases between. The CDR3 DNA reads as TGTGCCAGCACCGGTGCACCGTTCTCAACTAATGAAAAACTGTTTTTT. This sequence encodes CASTGAPFSTNEKLFF.

The table lists this clone with a count of one. The chain employs TRBV5-1 and TRBJ1-2, with a weak D call TRBD1 (5 bases). The CDR3 contains 16 residues. V dropped 1 base and J dropped 4 bases, with 17 bases sitting between them. CDR1 is SGHRS, CDR2 YFSETQ, per germline. The CDR3 bases are TGCGCCAGCAGCTTGTTACAGGCCGGTATGATCTATGGCTACACCTTC. Encoded protein: CASSLLQAGMIYGYTF. Variable domain in full (rest from reference TRBV5-1 and TRBJ1-2): KAGVTQTPRYLIKTRGQQVTLSCSPISGHRSVSWYQQTPGQGLQFLFEYFSETQRNKGNFPGRFSGRQFSNSRSEMNVSTLELGDSALYLCASSLLQAGMIYGYTFGSGTRLTVV.

The V call is TRBV25-1, the J call TRBJ2-7, with a weak D call TRBD2 (6 bases). The CDR3 has 17 amino acids. V was pared by 1 base and J by 7 bases, with 23 bases between. Germline V gene lookup returns CDR1 MGHDK and CDR2 SYGVNS. The CDR3 here is CASSELYLDRRVGEQYF. In nucleotides, the CDR3 is TGTGCCAGCAGTGAATTGTATTTAGATAGGAGGGTAGGGGAGCAGTACTTC.

V gene TRBV14 combines with J gene TRBJ2-1; tentative D call: TRBD2 (6 bases). The germline V and J ends were trimmed by 4 bases and 3 bases, with 7 bases remaining between them. The CDR3 is made up of 13 amino acids. Germline-derived CDR1 and CDR2 are SGHDN and FVKESK. CDR3 protein: CASSPRDYNEQFF. The CDR3 bases are TGTGCCAGCAGCCCGCGGGACTACAATGAGCAGTTCTTC.

V is TRBV9 and J is TRBJ1-2; 12 nucleotides line up with TRBD1. Germline V gene sequence: CDR1 SGDLS, CDR2 YYNGEE. With V trimmed by 4 bases and J by 8 bases, 6 bases remained unmatched. CDR3 length: 14 residues. In nucleotides, the CDR3 is TGTGCCAGCAGCCCTCCGGGACAGGGGGCGGGCTACACCTTC. Protein: CASSPPGQGAGYTF. Based on the CDR3 plus reference TRBV9 and TRBJ1-2, the full variable domain is DSGVTQTPKHLITATGQRVTLRCSPRSGDLSVYWYQQSLDQGLQFLIQYYNGEERAKGNILERFSAQQFPDLHSELNLSSLELGDSALYFCASSPPGQGAGYTFGSGTRLTVV.

The count of this clone is one. The gene calls are TRBV19 and TRBJ2-2; 8 nucleotides agree with TRBD1. The V gene's germline CDR1 is LNHDA and CDR2 SQIVND (reference sequence). Losses at the gene ends were 10 bases for V and 5 bases for J; bases not matched to a gene: 6. The CDR3 spans 13 residues. This CDR3 reads CATPDRGTGELFF. Here the CDR3 DNA reads TGTGCCACCCCCGACAGGGGTACCGGGGAGCTGTTTTTT.

V and J are TRBV7-3 and TRBJ2-1; 8 nucleotides agree with TRBD1. V shed 5 bases and J 6 bases; nucleotides not matched to a gene: 6. Germline V lookup: CDR1 SGHTA, CDR2 FQGTGA. This CDR3 has 14 amino acids. This CDR3 is CASSPWTGSNEQFF. CDR3 DNA sequence: TGTGCCAGCAGCCCCTGGACAGGGTCCAATGAGCAGTTCTTC.

The chain couples TRBV5-6 to TRBJ1-6; D ambiguous. The CDR3 is 16 residues long. The germline V and J ends were trimmed by 1 base and 6 bases, with 14 bases remaining between them. Looked up from germline, CDR1 is SGHDT and CDR2 is YYEEEE. In DNA form, the CDR3 reads TGTGCCAGCAGCTTGACGACAAATCCTGGTAATTCACCCCTCCACTTT. This sequence encodes CASSLTTNPGNSPLHF.

This chain links TRBV5-1 with TRBJ2-1, with 8 nucleotides matching TRBD1. Unmatched junction bases numbered 8, after V lost 4 bases and J lost 8 bases. Germline V gene lookup returns CDR1 SGHRS and CDR2 YFSETQ. The CDR3 consists of 14 residues. CDR3 region: CASSQGQVGDEQFF. The CDR3 DNA reads as TGCGCCAGCAGCCAGGGACAGGTTGGGGATGAGCAGTTCTTC.

The chain carries TRBV27 and TRBJ2-2; 10 positions match TRBD2. The CDR3 is 17 amino acids. The ends lost 0 bases at V and 5 bases at J; junction bases unmatched: 6. The germline V gene has CDR1 MNHEY and CDR2 SMNVEV (reference sequence). CDR3: CASSLSPLAGPTGELFF. Written as DNA, the CDR3 is TGTGCCAGCAGTTTATCCCCACTAGCGGGGCCGACCGGGGAGCTGTTTTTT.

The chain employs TRBV28 and TRBJ1-5; TRBD1 is a possible D gene (5 bases). V lost 7 bases, J lost 9 bases, and 13 bases lay in between. The CDR3 has 12 residues. CDR1 is MDHEN, CDR2 SYDVKM, per germline. The CDR3 sequence is CASKDGGLPQHF. CDR3 nucleotide sequence: TGTGCCAGCAAGGACGGGGGACTGCCCCAGCATTTT.

The chain is built from TRBV6-1 and TRBJ2-1; TRBD2 is a possible D gene (5 bases). This CDR3 contains 12 residues. Trimming cost V 4 bases and J 7 bases, with 8 bases left between them. Germline V gene sequence: CDR1 MNHNS, CDR2 SASEGT. The DNA of the CDR3 is TGTGCCAGCAGTGCGGGAATAAATGAGCAGTTCTTC. It specifies CASSAGINEQFF.

The V call is TRBV4-1, the J call TRBJ2-2; D is unclear. Germline lookup yields CDR1 MGHRA and CDR2 YSYEKL. V lost 0 bases and J 3 bases, leaving 8 bases between the germline ends. CDR3 length equals 15 residues. The CDR3 sequence is CASSQDDRDTGELFF. The DNA for the CDR3 is TGCGCCAGCAGCCAAGATGACCGGGACACCGGGGAGCTGTTTTTT.

The chain joins TRBV4-1 to TRBJ2-7, with 11 bases fitting TRBD1. V lost 1 base to trimming and J lost 3 bases; unmatched junction nucleotides: 20. This CDR3 comprises 21 residues. From germline, CDR1 is MGHRA and CDR2 YSYEKL. CDR3 coding DNA: TGCGCCAGCAGCCAAGCCACTTGGGGACAGGGGGTATCGCCTTGGGGCTACGAGCAGTACTTC. Its translation is CASSQATWGQGVSPWGYEQYF.

This clone was recorded only once. The chain recombines TRBV5-1 with TRBJ2-1; TRBD2 might be the D (6 bases). The V and J ends lost 2 bases and 5 bases respectively, with 17 bases between them. The CDR3 is made up of 16 amino acids. The germline CDR1 and CDR2 sequences are SGHRS and YFSETQ. The CDR3: CASSFSPTSSDNEQFF. Here the CDR3 DNA reads TGCGCCAGCAGCTTCTCGCCTACTAGCAGCGACAATGAGCAGTTCTTC.

In this sample, this clone turned up once. V usage is TRBV28 and J usage is TRBJ1-5; 12 positions match TRBD1. Trimming removed 7 bases from V and 5 bases from J; junction bases left unmatched: 12. CDR1 MDHEN and CDR2 SYDVKM come from the germline V gene. The CDR3 loop spans 17 amino acids. CDR3 amino acids: CASITGTGGGGDQPQHF. CDR3 nucleotide sequence: TGTGCCAGCATAACCGGGACAGGGGGCGGAGGTGATCAGCCCCAGCATTTT.